The present entry profiles one TCR beta chain with its context. Methods used by the authors: Estimation of nucleated cell counts was performed using reference gene primer amplification. Profiled with immunoSEQ multiplex PCR; TCRdb holds only in-frame clones, not every one. The V and J calls and clone size were taken over from that table, and D and trimming were inferred from the DNA. Of 200,000 to 300,000 clones in the sample, approximately 88% were seen once. These data originate in a study of blood T cell repertoires in COVID-19. As for the study in general: The United States, Italy and Spain supplied acute and convalescent COVID-19 samples. Sources were T cells, B-cell-depleted T cells, or PBMCs; the material itself was cDNA or gDNA.

This CDR3 comprises 15 residues. Trimming shortened V by 2 bases and J by 0 bases, and 7 bases separated the two germline ends. Germline CDR1 MNHEY, CDR2 SVGAGI. The chain employs TRBV6-5 and TRBJ2-2, with D possibly TRBD2 on 6 matching bases. Sequenced material: peripheral blood. The source is a middle-aged man with acute or convalescent COVID-19. Written as DNA, the CDR3 is TGTGCCAGCAGTTACCGGGAGCCGAACACCGGGGAGCTGTTTTTT. Translating it yields CASSYREPNTGELFF.